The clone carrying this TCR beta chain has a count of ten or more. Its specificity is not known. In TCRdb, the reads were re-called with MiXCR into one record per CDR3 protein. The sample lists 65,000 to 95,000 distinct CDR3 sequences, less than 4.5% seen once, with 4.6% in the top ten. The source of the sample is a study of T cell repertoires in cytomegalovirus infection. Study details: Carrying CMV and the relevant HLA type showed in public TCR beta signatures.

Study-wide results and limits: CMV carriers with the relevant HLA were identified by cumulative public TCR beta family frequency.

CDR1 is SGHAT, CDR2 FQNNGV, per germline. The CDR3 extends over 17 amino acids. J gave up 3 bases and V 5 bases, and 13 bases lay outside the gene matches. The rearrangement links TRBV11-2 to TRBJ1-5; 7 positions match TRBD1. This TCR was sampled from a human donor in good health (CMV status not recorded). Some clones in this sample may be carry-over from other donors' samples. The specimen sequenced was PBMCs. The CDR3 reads CASSPGRNRGANQPQHF. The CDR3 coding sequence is TGTGCCAGCAGCCCCGGTCGGAACAGGGGAGCCAATCAGCCCCAGCATTTT.